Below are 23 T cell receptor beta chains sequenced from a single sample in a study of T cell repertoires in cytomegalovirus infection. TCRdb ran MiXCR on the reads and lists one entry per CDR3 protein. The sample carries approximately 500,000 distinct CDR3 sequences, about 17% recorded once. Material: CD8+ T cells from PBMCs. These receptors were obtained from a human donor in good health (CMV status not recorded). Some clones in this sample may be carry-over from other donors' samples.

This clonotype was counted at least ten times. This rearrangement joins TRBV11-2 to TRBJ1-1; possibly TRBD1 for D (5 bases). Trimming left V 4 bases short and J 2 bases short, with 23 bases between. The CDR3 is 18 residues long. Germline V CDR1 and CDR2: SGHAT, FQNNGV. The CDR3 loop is CASSSLRLQERFNTEAFF. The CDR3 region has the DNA TGTGCCAGCAGCTCCCTAAGGTTACAGGAGCGGTTCAACACTGAAGCTTTCTTT.

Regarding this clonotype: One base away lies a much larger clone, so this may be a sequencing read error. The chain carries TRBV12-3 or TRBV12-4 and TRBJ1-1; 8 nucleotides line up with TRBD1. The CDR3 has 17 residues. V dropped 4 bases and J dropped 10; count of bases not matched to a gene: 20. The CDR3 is CASSSREGDRTPWGAFF. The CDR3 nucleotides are TGTGCCAGCAGTTCTAGGGAAGGGGACAGGACTCCTTGGGGAGCTTTCTTT.

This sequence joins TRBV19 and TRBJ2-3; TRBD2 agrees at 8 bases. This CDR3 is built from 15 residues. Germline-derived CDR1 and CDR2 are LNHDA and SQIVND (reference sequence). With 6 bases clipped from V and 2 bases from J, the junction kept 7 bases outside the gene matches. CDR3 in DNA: TGTGCCAGTAGCGGATTTAGCGGGGCCACAGATACGCAGTATTTT. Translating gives CASSGFSGATDTQYF.

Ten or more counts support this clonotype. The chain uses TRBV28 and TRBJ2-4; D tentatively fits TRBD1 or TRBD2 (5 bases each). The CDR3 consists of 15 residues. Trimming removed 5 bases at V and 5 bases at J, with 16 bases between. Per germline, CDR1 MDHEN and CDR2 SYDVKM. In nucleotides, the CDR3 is TGTGCCAGCAGTCACTTTTGGCAGGGAGAAAACATTCAGTACTTC. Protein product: CASSHFWQGENIQYF.

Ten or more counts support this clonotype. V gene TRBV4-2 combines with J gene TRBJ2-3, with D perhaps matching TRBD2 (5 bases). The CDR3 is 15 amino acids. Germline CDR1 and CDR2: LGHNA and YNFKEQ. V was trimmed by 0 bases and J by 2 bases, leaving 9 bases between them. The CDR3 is CASSQEERITDTQYF. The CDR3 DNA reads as TGTGCCAGCAGCCAAGAGGAGCGGATCACAGATACGCAGTATTTT.

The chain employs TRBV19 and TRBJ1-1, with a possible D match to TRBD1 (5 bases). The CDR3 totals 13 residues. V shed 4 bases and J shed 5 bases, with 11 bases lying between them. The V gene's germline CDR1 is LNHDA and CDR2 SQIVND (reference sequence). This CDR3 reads CASSTGLWTEAFF. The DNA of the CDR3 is TGTGCCAGTAGTACAGGGCTGTGGACTGAAGCTTTCTTT.

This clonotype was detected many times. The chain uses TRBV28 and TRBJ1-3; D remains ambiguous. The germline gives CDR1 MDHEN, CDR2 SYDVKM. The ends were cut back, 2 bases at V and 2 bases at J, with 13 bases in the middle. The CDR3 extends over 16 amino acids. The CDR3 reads CASSLPPPGTGNTIYF. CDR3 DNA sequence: TGTGCCAGCAGTTTACCTCCACCCGGGACTGGAAACACCATATATTTT.

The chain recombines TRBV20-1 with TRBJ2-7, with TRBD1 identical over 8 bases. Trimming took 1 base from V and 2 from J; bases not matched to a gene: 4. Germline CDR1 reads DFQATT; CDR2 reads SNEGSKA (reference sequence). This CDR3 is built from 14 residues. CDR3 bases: TGCAGTGCTAGAGGGGGACAGGACACCTACGAGCAGTACTTC. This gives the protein CSARGGQDTYEQYF.

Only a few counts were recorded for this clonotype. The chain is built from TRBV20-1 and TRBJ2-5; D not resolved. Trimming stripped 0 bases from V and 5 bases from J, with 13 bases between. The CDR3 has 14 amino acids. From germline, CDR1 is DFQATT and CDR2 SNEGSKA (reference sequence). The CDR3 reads CSAREAQLRETQYF. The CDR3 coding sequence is TGCAGTGCTAGAGAAGCCCAGTTGCGGGAGACCCAGTACTTC.

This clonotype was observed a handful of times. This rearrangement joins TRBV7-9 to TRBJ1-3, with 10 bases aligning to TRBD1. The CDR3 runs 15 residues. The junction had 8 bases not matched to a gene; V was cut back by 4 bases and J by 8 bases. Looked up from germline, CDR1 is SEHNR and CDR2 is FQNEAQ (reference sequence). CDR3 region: CASSSTGTGVYTIYF. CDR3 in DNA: TGTGCCAGCAGCTCAACCGGGACAGGGGTTTACACCATATATTTT.

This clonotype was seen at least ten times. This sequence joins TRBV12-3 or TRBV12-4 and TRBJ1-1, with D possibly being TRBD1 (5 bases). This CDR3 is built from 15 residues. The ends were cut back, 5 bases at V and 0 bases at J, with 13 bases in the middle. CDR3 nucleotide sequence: TGTGCCAGCAGTCCTCCGGGACTGATGAACACTGAAGCTTTCTTT. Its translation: CASSPPGLMNTEAFF.

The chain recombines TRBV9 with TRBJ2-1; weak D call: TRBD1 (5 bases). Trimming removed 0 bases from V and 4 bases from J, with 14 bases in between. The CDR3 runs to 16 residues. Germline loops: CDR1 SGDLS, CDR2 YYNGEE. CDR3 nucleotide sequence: TGTGCCAGCAGCGTAGAGTCAACAGACAGATACAATGAGCAGTTCTTC. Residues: CASSVESTDRYNEQFF.

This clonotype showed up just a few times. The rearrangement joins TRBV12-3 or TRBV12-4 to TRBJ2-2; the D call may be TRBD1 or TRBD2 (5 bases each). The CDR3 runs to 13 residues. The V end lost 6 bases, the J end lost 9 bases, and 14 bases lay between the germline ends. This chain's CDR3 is CASRAEGIRELFF. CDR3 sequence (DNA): TGTGCCAGCAGAGCCGAGGGGATACGGGAGCTGTTTTTT.

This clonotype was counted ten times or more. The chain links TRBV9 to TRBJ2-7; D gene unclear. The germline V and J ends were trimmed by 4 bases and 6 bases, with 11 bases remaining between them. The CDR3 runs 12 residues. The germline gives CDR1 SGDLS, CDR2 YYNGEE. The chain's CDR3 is CASSPREGEQYF. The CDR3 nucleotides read TGTGCCAGCAGCCCTAGGGAAGGCGAGCAGTACTTC. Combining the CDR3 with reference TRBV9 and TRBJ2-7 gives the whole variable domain DSGVTQTPKHLITATGQRVTLRCSPRSGDLSVYWYQQSLDQGLQFLIQYYNGEERAKGNILERFSAQQFPDLHSELNLSSLELGDSALYFCASSPREGEQYFGPGTRLTVT.

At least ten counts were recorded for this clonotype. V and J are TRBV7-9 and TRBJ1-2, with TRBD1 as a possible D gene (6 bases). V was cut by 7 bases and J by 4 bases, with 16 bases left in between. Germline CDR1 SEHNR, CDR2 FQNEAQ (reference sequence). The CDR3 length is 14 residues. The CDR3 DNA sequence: TGTGCCAGCACCCGTGGGGGGGGCGGCTATGGCTACACCTTC. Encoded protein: CASTRGGGGYGYTF.

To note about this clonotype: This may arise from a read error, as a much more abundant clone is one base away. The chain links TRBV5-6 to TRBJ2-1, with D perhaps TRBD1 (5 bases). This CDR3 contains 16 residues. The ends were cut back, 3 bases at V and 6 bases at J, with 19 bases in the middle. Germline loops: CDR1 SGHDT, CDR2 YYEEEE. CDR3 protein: CASSSPAQQVFNEQFF. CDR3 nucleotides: TGTGCCAGCAGCTCCCCGGCTCAACAGGTGTTCAATGAGCAGTTCTTC.

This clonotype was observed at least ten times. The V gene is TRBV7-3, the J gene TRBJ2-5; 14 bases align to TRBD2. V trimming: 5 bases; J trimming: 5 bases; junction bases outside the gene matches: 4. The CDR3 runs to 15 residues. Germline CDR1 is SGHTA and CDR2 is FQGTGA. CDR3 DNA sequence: TGTGCCAGCAGCCAGGGACTAGCGGGAGAGGAGACCCAGTACTTC. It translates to CASSQGLAGEETQYF.

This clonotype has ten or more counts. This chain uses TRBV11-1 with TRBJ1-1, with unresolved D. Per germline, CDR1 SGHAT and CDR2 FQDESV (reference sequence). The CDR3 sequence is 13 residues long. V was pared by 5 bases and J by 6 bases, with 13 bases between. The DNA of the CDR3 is TGTGCCAGCAGCCCCCCCGGCTTCCCTGAAGCTTTCTTT. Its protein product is CASSPPGFPEAFF.

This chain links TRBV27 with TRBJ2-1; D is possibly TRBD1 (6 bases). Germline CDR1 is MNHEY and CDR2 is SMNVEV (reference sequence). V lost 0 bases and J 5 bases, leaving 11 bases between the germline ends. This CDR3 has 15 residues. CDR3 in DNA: TGTGCCAGCAGTTTATCTGCCAGGGGAGACAATGAGCAGTTCTTC. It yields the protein CASSLSARGDNEQFF.

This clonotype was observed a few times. The CDR3 loop is CSVPKYNEQFF. The CDR3 coding sequence is TGCAGCGTGCCGAAGTACAATGAGCAGTTCTTC. The V and J genes are TRBV29-1 and TRBJ2-1, with unresolved D. Germline V gene data show CDR1 as SQVTM and CDR2 as ANQGSEA. The CDR3 runs 11 residues. V shed 6 bases and J shed 4 bases, with 7 bases lying between them.

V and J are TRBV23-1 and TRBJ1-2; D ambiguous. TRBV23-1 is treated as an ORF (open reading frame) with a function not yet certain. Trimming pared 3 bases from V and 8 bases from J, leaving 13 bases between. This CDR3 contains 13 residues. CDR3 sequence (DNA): TGCGCCAGCAGTCAGGCATCCAACGAGGGCTACACCTTC. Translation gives CASSQASNEGYTF.

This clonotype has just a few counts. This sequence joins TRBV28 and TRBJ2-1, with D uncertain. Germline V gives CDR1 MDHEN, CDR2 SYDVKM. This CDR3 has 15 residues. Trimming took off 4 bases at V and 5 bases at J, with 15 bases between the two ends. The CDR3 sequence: CASSSIGRKNNEQFF. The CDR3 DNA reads TGTGCCAGCAGTTCAATAGGACGGAAAAACAATGAGCAGTTCTTC.

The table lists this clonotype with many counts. The CDR3 spells CASSYHTGWGDEKLFF. In DNA, the CDR3 is TGTGCCAGCAGTTACCATACAGGGTGGGGGGACGAAAAACTGTTTTTT. The rearrangement links TRBV12-3 or TRBV12-4 to TRBJ1-4; possibly TRBD1 for D (6 bases). CDR3 length: 16 residues. Trimming stripped 4 bases from V and 8 bases from J, with 20 bases between.